This T cell receptor (beta chain) was identified during a study of blood T cell repertoires in COVID-19. Background on the study: From T cells, B-cell-depleted T cells, or PBMCs came the material, which was cDNA or gDNA.

V gave up 0 bases and J gave up 5 bases; unmatched junction bases: 10. CDR3 length: 17 residues. Germline CDR1 SGHRS, CDR2 YFSETQ. Profiling relied on immunoSEQ multiplex PCR, and the TCRdb table lists in-frame clones only, not all of them. There are some 140,000 clones in the sample; 87% occur only once, and about 2.5% lies in the top ten. Material: peripheral blood. V usage is TRBV5-1 and J usage is TRBJ2-3; 9 bases fit TRBD2. The sequence was collected from a man aged 45-60 years with active COVID-19. The CDR3 region is CASSLAAAGGPGDTQYF. The CDR3 region has the DNA TGCGCCAGCAGCTTGGCCGCGGCGGGGGGGCCAGGAGATACGCAGTATTTT. Filled out from reference TRBV5-1 and TRBJ2-3, the complete variable domain reads KAGVTQTPRYLIKTRGQQVTLSCSPISGHRSVSWYQQTPGQGLQFLFEYFSETQRNKGNFPGRFSGRQFSNSRSEMNVSTLELGDSALYLCASSLAAAGGPGDTQYFGPGTRLTVL.